This T cell receptor (beta chain) was sequenced for a study of CD8 T cells in ankylosing spondylitis. Overall study findings and caveats: A TCR beta motif made of under 10 highly homologous variants seemed typical of ankylosing spondylitis blood. Clones tied to disease were said to be significantly enriched in matched ankylosing spondylitis synovial fluid. Past studies reported some motif variants in reactive arthritis synovial fluid and blood.

The authors made TCR beta libraries by quantitative 5'-RACE with molecular barcodes. TCRdb re-derived calls from the 5' RACE reads in MiXCR, one entry per CDR3 protein. The sample has approximately 440,000 distinct CDR3 sequences; 17% are singletons. This clonotype turned up a few times. Antigen specificity is unknown. The CDR3 length is 16 residues. Losses at the gene ends were 4 bases for V and 5 bases for J; bases not matched to a gene: 9. Germline V gives CDR1 SGHRS, CDR2 YFSETQ. The V and J genes are TRBV5-1 and TRBJ2-7; 13 bases map to TRBD2. Sequencing was done on a sample of blood, either unsorted or a sorted T cell fraction (not recorded which). This receptor was obtained from a male donor with ankylosing spondylitis. The CDR3 DNA reads as TGCGCCAGCAGCATACCGGGACTAGCGGGGATCAACGAGCAGTACTTC. It specifies CASSIPGLAGINEQYF.